This paragraph reports one TCR beta chain. The V and J ends lost 3 bases and 5 bases, in that order; junction bases with no gene match: 7. Looked up from germline, CDR1 is LGHNA and CDR2 is YSLEER. This CDR3 has 16 amino acids. The data derive from a study of shared T cell receptors in the human thymus. The protocol was immunoSEQ multiplex PCR, while the TCRdb copy is restricted to in-frame clones and leaves out a portion. This table holds more than 300,000 clones, roughly 94% found once. Sequenced material: thymocytes. The TCR comes from a human donor. The genes are TRBV4-3 and TRBJ2-5; 12 positions match TRBD2. CDR3 protein: CASSQTSGRRGETQYF. Here the CDR3 DNA reads TGCGCCAGCAGCCAGACTAGCGGGAGAAGGGGTGAGACCCAGTACTTC.